This TCR beta chain is drawn from a study of blood T cell repertoires in COVID-19. Original data processing: Scientists estimated how many nucleated cells there were by amplifying reference gene primers. The repertoire was sequenced with immunoSEQ multiplex PCR; TCRdb's copy has only in-frame clones and lacks some. D and trimming were read from the DNA, whereas the V and J calls and clone size are those reported in that table. Of about 480,000 clones in the sample, 70% to 90% were seen once. With V trimmed by 8 bases and J by 3 bases, 7 bases remained unmatched. Germline V gives CDR1 MNHEY, CDR2 SVGAGI. The CDR3 totals 15 residues.

The rearrangement links TRBV6-5 to TRBJ2-3; 11 nucleotides agree with TRBD2. The sample taken for sequencing was peripheral blood. The TCR comes from a woman in her forties or fifties with COVID-19, enrolled during active disease. This CDR3 is CASSYGTSGTDTQYF. DNA of the CDR3: TGTGCCAGCTCTTACGGGACTAGCGGTACAGATACGCAGTATTTT.